This TCR beta chain comes out of a study of post-analysis software for immune sequencing data. On this clonotype itself: The antigen is not known.

Study conclusions and caveats: Five or six TRBV segments, TRBV5-6, TRBV5-1 and TRBV20-1 among them, were found more frequent in patients than controls. Samples sharing a preparation batch grouped tightly together when assessed by F measure.

Between the trimmed V and J ends, which lost 1 base and 4 bases, there was a span of 8 bases. Germline CDR1 and CDR2: SSHAT and FNYEAQ (reference sequence). The CDR3 runs 14 residues. Presence of unique molecular identifiers characterized the TCR beta cDNA libraries. The source material, about 0.95 to 10 million T cells, gave rise to 400,000 to 550,000 cDNA molecules. TCRdb passed the PCR reads through MiXCR, listing each CDR3 protein once. The sample yields 750,000 to 950,000 distinct CDR3 sequences, approximately 53% seen once. The origin of this receptor is a girl aged 5-17 years with multiple sclerosis. Source material: blood. The chain couples TRBV7-7 to TRBJ2-1; no reliable D call. The CDR3 DNA follows: TGTGCCAGCAGCTTAGGGCAGGATTACAATGAGCAGTTCTTC. Amino acids: CASSLGQDYNEQFF.